This TCR beta chain was obtained from a study of cytomegalovirus exposure and HLA in healthy donors. Notes on the study in general: The authors enumerated 150 to 200 TCR beta chains as linked to cytomegalovirus. A subsequent analysis found that TCR clusters from the first cohort also tended to co-occur in the 130 or so validation repertoires, with 90% to 95% of cluster scores above 0.

Sequencing used immunoSEQ multiplex PCR; TCRdb keeps in-frame clones, though not all of them. The sample carries 120,000 or so clones, approximately 90% recorded once. This CDR3 is 16 amino acids long. CDR1 SGHTA and CDR2 FQGNSA come from the germline V gene. Trimming pared 5 bases from V and 6 bases from J, leaving 21 bases between. Regarding this clone: The antigen remains unidentified.

The donors formed part of the roughly 120-subject validation cohort, distinct from the roughly 670-subject first cohort. The sequence came from a woman between 18 and 30 years old in good health and CMV-seronegative. V and J are TRBV7-2 and TRBJ2-3, with D perhaps matching TRBD2 (6 bases). The sample consisted of PBMCs. The CDR3 spells CASSPIQLAIGDTQYF. CDR3 DNA: TGTGCCAGCAGCCCAATACAGCTAGCGATAGGGGATACGCAGTATTTT.